The entry that follows covers one TCR beta chain sequence. Which antigen it targets is not known. Base quality data are lacking; no much larger clone is found one base away. Collaborating institutions collected whole blood in K2EDTA tubes following their own protocols. For TCRbeta analysis, collaborators shipped samples in one of three forms: frozen whole blood, isolated PBMCs, or DNA extracted from either of those sample types. The data belong to a study of blood T cell repertoires in COVID-19 (TCRdb year 2020). For context, the study as a whole: Samples from collaborators originated in the United States, Italy and Spain and spanned both the acute and convalescent phases of COVID-19. A de-identified subject ID, COVID-19 status, age in years and sex were almost always included in the sample metadata. The repertoires were released in a freely available public database meant as a resource for research on the immune response to SARS-CoV-2. HLA class I and class II types, where available, came from metadata supplied by the sample provider rather than from assay-based typing. Deeply sampled blood TCRbeta repertoires from subjects exposed to, actively infected with, or recovered from COVID-19 were included in the dataset. Samples were obtained from the ongoing ImmuneRACE study (first 160 participants) and from 1,254 subjects provided by 6 global collaborators. The material from the prospective study consisted of cDNA or gDNA derived from T cells, B-cell-depleted T cells, or PBMCs.

The germline V gene (reference sequence) gives CDR1 as SGHNT and CDR2 as YYREEE. Trimming removed 0 bases from V and 1 base from J, leaving 14 bases between the germline ends. The cysteine opens and the phenylalanine closes a CDR3 of 17 amino acids. Of all the DNA, just the CDR3 is kept, 51 bases in frame from base 1. Study-level results and caveats: How much clinical and demographic metadata was included differed by source and by participant, and the metadata was provided uncurated.

TCRbeta CDR3 regions were amplified from genomic DNA using the immunoSEQ Assay, a bias-controlled multiplex PCR. In the paper's pipeline: Nucleated cell counts per sample were estimated from amplification of reference gene primers within the assay. Sequence reads were collapsed and filtered to measure the absolute abundance of every unique TCRbeta CDR3 rearrangement. For each sample, productive Simpson clonality was calculated as the square root of Simpson's diversity index across productive rearrangements. TCRdb provides this immuneACCESS table in a form limited to in-frame rearrangements. Some clones are lacking; in checked studies, under half of them reflect an unresolved V gene, and why the rest are absent is not known. V, J and clone size are those of that table, while D and trimming were read from the DNA. The sample includes some 190,000 clones, with approximately 85% observed a single time. Together, the top ten hold around 5% of the sample.

The clonotype comes from a woman aged 80 or over with acute or convalescent COVID-19. The chain links TRBV5-4 with TRBJ2-4, and perhaps TRBD2 as D gene, on 6 matching bases. Sequencing used peripheral blood. The nucleotides read TGTGCCAGCAGCTTGGCGCGGGAAGGGTGGGCCAAAAACATTCAGTACTTC. It translates as CASSLAREGWAKNIQYF.